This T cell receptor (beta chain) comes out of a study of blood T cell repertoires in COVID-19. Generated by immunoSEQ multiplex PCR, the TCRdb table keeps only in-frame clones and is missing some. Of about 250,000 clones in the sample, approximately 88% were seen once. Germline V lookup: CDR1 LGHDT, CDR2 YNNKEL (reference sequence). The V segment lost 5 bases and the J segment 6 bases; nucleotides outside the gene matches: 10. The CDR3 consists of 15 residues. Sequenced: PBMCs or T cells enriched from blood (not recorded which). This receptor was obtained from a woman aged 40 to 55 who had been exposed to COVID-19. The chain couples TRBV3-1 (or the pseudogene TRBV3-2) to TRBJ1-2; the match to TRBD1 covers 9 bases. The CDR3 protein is CASSVFWGQGDGYTF. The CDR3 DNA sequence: TGTGCCAGCAGCGTTTTTTGGGGACAGGGTGATGGCTACACCTTC.